The source of this T cell receptor (beta chain) is a study of T cell changes during pregnancy in multiple sclerosis. Trimming cost V 6 bases and J 3 bases; bases outside gene matches: 7. The CDR3 consists of 15 residues. Germline-derived CDR1 and CDR2 are SNHLY and FYNNEI. This clone has a single count. Profiled with immunoSEQ multiplex PCR; TCRdb holds only in-frame clones, not every one. Of some 99,000 clones listed, about 90% are singletons. J is TRBJ1-3 and V is TRBV2; 8 positions agree with TRBD1. The starting material was peripheral blood, obtained after pregnancy. This TCR came from a female donor in good health, enrolled as a control in a pregnancy study. The CDR3, as DNA: TGTGCCAGCAGACCCCAGGGGGCAGGTGGAAACACCATATATTTT. Translating gives CASRPQGAGGNTIYF. Filled out from reference TRBV2 and TRBJ1-3, the complete variable domain reads EPEVTQTPSHQVTQMGQEVILRCVPISNHLYFYWYRQILGQKVEFLVSFYNNEISEKSEIFDDQFSVERPDGSNFTLKIRSTKLEDSAMYFCASRPQGAGGNTIYFGEGSWLTVV.